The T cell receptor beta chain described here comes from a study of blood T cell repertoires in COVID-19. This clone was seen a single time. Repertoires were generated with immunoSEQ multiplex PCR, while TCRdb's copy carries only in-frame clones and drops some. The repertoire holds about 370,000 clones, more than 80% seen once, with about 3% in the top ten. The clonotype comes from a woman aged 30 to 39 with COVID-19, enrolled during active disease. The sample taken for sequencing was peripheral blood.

In nucleotides, the CDR3 is TGCGCCAGCAGCTTGGGTGGTTTGGCAGGGACTGATGAAAAACTGTTTTTT. Encoded protein: CASSLGGLAGTDEKLFF. The J gene is TRBJ1-4, the V gene TRBV5-1; D may be TRBD1 (5 bases). The ends were cut back, 0 bases at V and 6 bases at J, with 18 bases in the middle. Germline assignment: CDR1 SGHRS and CDR2 YFSETQ. This CDR3 is 17 amino acids long.